The sequence of this T cell receptor beta chain was determined in a study of blood T cell repertoires in COVID-19 (dated by TCRdb to 2020 to 2022). Background for the entire study: Collaborator samples came from the United States, Italy and Spain and covered acute and convalescent phases of COVID-19. The prospective study material was composed of cDNA or gDNA derived from T cells, B-cell-depleted T cells, or PBMCs. Deeply sampled blood TCRbeta repertoires from subjects exposed to, actively infected with, or recovered from COVID-19 were included in the dataset. The repertoires were made available in a free public database intended to serve as a resource for research on the immune response to SARS-CoV-2. The samples were drawn from two sources: the first 160 participants of the ongoing ImmuneRACE study, and over 1,000 subjects contributed by 6 global collaborators. Sample metadata almost always included a de-identified subject ID, COVID-19 status, age in years and sex. Where available, HLA class I and class II types were taken from metadata supplied by the sample provider and were not determined by assay-based typing.

What the research found in general, with its limitations: The quantity of clinical and demographic metadata differed by source and by participant and was supplied without curation.

Each collaborating institution followed its own protocols to collect whole blood in K2EDTA tubes. For TCRbeta analysis, collaborator samples were shipped as frozen whole blood, as isolated PBMCs, or as DNA extracted from either sample type. Including cysteine and phenylalanine, the CDR3 has 13 amino acids. Kept here is only the CDR3 DNA, which spans 39 bases and is read in frame from base 1. CDR1 and CDR2 are drawn from the germline V gene (reference sequence): LGHDT, YNNKEL. V is cut by 7 bases and J by 4 bases, and the space between the germline ends is 13 bases. Of note for this clone: Its recognized antigen is unknown. One base away there is no much larger clone; base qualities are not given.

The immunoSEQ Assay, a bias-controlled multiplex PCR, was used to amplify TCRbeta CDR3 regions from genomic DNA. As for the original processing: Nucleated cell counts per sample were estimated from amplification of reference gene primers within the assay. To quantify the absolute abundance of each unique TCRbeta CDR3 rearrangement, sequence reads were collapsed and filtered. For each sample, productive Simpson clonality was calculated as the square root of Simpson's diversity index over productive rearrangements. Here the immuneACCESS table is served through TCRdb, limited to in-frame sequences with V and J called. Missing clones are a known gap in these copies; in checked studies unresolved V genes cover under half, and the rest lacks a known reason. V and J calls and clone size are as listed in that table; D and trimming were resolved from the DNA. A total of 200,000 to 250,000 clones appear in this sample, about four fifths of them only once. Clones ranked in the top ten supply about 3.6% of the sample.

Sequencing was carried out using peripheral blood. The chain uses TRBV3-1 (or the pseudogene TRBV3-2) and TRBJ1-2; 5 matching bases give a weak D call of TRBD1. The source is a woman older than 75 with acute or convalescent COVID-19. The CDR3 amino acid sequence is: CASTIQGGYGYTF. The nucleotides read TGTGCCAGCACCATTCAGGGAGGCTATGGCTACACCTTC.